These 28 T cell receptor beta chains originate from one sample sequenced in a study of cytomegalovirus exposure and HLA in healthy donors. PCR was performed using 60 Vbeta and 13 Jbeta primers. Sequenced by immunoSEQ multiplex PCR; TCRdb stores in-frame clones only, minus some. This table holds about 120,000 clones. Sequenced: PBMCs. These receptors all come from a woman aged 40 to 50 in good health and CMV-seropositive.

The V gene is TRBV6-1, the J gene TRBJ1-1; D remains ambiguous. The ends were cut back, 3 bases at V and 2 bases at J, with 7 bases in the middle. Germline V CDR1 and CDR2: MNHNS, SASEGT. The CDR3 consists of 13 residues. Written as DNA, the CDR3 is TGTGCCAGCAGTGAGGGCCCTAACACTGAAGCTTTCTTT. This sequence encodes CASSEGPNTEAFF.

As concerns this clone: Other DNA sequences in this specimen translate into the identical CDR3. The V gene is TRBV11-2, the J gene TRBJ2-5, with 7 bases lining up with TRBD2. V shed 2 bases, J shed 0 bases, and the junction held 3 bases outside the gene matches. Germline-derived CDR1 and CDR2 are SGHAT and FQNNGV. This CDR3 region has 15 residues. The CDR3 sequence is CASSLTAGYQETQYF. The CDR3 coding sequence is TGTGCCAGCAGCTTAACAGCGGGGTACCAAGAGACCCAGTACTTC.

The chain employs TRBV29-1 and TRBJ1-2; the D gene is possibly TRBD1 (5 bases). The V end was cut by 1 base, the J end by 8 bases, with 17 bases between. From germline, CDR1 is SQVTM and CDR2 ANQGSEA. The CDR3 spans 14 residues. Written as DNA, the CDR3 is TGCAGCGTTGAAGCAGGCAGCGGGGCGGGAGGCTACACCTTC. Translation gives CSVEAGSGAGGYTF.

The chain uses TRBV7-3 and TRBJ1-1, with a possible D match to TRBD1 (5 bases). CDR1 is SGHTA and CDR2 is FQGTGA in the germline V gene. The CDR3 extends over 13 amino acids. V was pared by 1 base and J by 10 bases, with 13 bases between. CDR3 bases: TGTGCCAGCAGCTTAAAGGATGGGGCTTTAGCTTTCTTT. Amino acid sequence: CASSLKDGALAFF.

In DNA, the CDR3 is TGTGCCAGCAGTTCACCAGTCGGACAGGGGGGAGCCGAGCAGTACTTC. Translation gives CASSSPVGQGGAEQYF. The V gene is TRBV27, the J gene TRBJ2-7; 10 bases align to TRBD1. Germline CDR1 and CDR2: MNHEY and SMNVEV (reference sequence). The CDR3 covers 16 residues. The J segment lost 6 bases and the V segment lost 4 bases, leaving 12 bases of the junction unmatched.

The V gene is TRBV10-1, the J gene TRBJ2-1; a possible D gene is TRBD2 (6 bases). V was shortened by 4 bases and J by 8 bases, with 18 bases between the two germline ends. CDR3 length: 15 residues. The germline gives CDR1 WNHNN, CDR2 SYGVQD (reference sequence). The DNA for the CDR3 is TGCGCCAGCAGTGTGGAGACTAGTCTACCGGATGAGCAGTTCTTC. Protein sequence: CASSVETSLPDEQFF.

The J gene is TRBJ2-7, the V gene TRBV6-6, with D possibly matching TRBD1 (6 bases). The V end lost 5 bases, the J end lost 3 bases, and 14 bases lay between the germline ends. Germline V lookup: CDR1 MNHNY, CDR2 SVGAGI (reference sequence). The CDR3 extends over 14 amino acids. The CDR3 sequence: CASSPTGDRYEQYF. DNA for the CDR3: TGTGCCAGCAGTCCGACAGGAGACCGCTACGAGCAGTACTTC.

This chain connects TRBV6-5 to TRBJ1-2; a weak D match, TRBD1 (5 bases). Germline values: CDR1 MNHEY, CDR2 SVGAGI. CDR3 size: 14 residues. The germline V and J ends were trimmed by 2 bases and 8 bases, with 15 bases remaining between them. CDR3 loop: CASSYGALKGGYTF. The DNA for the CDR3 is TGTGCCAGCAGTTACGGCGCACTCAAGGGGGGCTACACCTTC.

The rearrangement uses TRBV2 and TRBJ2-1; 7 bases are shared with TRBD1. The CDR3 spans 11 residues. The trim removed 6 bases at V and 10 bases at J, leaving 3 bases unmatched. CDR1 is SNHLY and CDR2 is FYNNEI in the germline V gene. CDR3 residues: CASRQGLEQFF. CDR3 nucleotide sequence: TGTGCCAGCAGACAGGGGCTAGAGCAGTTCTTC.

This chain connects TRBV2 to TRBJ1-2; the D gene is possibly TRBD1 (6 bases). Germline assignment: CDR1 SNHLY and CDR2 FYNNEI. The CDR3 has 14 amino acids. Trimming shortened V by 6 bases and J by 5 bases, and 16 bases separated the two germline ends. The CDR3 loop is CASSGPGTLYGYTF. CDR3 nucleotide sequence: TGTGCCAGCAGCGGGCCGGGGACATTGTATGGCTACACCTTC.

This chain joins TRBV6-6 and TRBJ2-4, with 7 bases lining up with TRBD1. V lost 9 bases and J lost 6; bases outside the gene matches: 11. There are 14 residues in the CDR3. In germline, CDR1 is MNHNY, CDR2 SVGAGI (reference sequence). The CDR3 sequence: CARGSTGQLNIQYF. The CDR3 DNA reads TGTGCCAGAGGCTCTACGGGACAGCTAAACATTCAGTACTTC.

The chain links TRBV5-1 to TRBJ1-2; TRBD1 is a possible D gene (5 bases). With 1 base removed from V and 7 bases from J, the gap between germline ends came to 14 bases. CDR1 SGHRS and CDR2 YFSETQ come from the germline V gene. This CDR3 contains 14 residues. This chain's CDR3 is CASSLTLQGAGYTF. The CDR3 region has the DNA TGCGCCAGCAGCTTGACTCTTCAAGGGGCTGGCTACACCTTC.

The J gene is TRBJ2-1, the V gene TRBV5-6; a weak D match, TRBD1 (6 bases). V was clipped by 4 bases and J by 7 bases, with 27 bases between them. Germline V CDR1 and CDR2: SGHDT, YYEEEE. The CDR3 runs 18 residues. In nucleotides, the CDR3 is TGTGCCAGCAGCAGGAACATCAAATCCAGACAGGAAAGGAATGAGCAGTTCTTC. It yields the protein CASSRNIKSRQERNEQFF.

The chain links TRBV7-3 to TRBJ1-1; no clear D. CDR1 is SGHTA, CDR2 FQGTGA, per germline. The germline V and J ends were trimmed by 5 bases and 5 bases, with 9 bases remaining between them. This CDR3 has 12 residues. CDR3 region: CASSPAGTEAFF. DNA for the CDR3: TGTGCCAGCAGCCCCGCCGGGACTGAAGCTTTCTTT. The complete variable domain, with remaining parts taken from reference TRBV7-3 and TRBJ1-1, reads GAGVSQTPSNKVTEKGKYVELRCDPISGHTALYWYRQSLGQGPEFLIYFQGTGAADDSGLPNDRFFAVRPEGSVSTLKIQRTERGDSAVYLCASSPAGTEAFFGQGTRLTVV.

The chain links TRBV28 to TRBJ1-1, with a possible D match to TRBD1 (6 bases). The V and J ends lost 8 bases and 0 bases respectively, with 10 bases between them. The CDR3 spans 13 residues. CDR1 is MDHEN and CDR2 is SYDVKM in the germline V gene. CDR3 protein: CASGQPMNTEAFF. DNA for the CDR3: TGTGCCAGCGGACAGCCCATGAACACTGAAGCTTTCTTT.

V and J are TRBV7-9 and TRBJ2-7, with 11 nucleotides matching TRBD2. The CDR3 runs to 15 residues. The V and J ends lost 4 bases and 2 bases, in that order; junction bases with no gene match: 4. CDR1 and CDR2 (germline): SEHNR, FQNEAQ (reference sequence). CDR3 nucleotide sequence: TGTGCCAGCAGCTCGACTAGCGGGAACCCCTACGAGCAGTACTTC. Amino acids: CASSSTSGNPYEQYF.

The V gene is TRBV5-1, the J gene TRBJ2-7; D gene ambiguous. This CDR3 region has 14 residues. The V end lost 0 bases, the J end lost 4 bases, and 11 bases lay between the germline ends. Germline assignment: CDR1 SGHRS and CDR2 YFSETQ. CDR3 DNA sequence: TGCGCCAGCAGCTTGGCTGGAACGGGTTACGAGCAGTACTTC. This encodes CASSLAGTGYEQYF.

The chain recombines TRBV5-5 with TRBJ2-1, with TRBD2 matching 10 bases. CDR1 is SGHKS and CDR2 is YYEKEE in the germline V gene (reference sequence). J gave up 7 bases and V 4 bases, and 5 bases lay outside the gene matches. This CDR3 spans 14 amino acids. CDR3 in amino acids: CASSPASGSNEQFF. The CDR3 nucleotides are TGTGCCAGCAGCCCCGCTAGCGGGAGTAATGAGCAGTTCTTC.

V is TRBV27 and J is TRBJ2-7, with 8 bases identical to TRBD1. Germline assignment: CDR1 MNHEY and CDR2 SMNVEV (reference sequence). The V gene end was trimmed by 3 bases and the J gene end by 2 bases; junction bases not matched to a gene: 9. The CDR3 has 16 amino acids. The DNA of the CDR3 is TGTGCCAGCAGTTTCCTAGGGACAGGCGAACCCTACGAGCAGTACTTC. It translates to CASSFLGTGEPYEQYF.

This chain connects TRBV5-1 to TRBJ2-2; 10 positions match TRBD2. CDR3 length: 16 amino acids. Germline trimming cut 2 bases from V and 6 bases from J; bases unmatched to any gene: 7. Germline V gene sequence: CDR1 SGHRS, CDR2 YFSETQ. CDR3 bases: TGCGCCAGCAGCTTCGTGCTAGCGGGAGAGGCCGGGGAGCTGTTTTTT. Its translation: CASSFVLAGEAGELFF.

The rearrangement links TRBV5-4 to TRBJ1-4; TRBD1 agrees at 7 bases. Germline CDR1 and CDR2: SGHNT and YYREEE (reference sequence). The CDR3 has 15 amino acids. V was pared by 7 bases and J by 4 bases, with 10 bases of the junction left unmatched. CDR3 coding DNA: TGTGCCAGCCGCCTTTGGGGACAGAGTAATGAAAAACTGTTTTTT. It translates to CASRLWGQSNEKLFF.

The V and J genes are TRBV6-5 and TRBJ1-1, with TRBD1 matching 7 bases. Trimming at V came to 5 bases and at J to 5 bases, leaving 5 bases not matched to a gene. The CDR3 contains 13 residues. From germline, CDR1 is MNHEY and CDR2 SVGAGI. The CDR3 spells CASSRQGFTEAFF. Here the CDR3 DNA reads TGTGCCAGCAGTCGACAGGGCTTTACTGAAGCTTTCTTT.

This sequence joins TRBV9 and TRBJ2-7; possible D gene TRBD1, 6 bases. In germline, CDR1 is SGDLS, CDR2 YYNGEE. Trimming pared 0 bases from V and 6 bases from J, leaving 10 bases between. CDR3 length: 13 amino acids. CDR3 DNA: TGTGCCAGCAGCGTAGTACAGGGTGGCGAGCAGTACTTC. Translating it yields CASSVVQGGEQYF.

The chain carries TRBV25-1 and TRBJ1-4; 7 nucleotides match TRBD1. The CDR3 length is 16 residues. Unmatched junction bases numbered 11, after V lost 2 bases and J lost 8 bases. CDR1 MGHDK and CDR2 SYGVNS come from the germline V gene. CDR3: CASSEVKGAGREKLFF. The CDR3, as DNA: TGTGCCAGCAGTGAAGTTAAGGGGGCAGGGAGAGAAAAACTGTTTTTT.

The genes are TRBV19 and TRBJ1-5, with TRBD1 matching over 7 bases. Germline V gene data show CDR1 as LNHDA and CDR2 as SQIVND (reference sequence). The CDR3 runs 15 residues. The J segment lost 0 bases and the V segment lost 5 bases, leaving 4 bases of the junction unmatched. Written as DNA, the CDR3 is TGTGCCAGTAGTTGGGACAGAGCTAGCAATCAGCCCCAGCATTTT. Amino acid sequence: CASSWDRASNQPQHF.

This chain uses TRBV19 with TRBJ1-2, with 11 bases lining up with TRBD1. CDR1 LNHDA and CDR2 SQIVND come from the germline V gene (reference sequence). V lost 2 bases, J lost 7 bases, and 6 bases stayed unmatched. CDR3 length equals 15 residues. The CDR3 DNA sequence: TGTGCCAGTAGTATATTAGGGACAGGGGGTTCTGGCTACACCTTC. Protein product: CASSILGTGGSGYTF.

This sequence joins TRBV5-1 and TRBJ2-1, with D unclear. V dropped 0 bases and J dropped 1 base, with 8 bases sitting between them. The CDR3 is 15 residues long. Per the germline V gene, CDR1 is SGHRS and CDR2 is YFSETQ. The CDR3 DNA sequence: TGCGCCAGCAGCTTGGATCTAGTTTCCTACAATGAGCAGTTCTTC. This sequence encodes CASSLDLVSYNEQFF. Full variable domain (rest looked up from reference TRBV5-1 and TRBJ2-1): KAGVTQTPRYLIKTRGQQVTLSCSPISGHRSVSWYQQTPGQGLQFLFEYFSETQRNKGNFPGRFSGRQFSNSRSEMNVSTLELGDSALYLCASSLDLVSYNEQFFGPGTRLTVL.

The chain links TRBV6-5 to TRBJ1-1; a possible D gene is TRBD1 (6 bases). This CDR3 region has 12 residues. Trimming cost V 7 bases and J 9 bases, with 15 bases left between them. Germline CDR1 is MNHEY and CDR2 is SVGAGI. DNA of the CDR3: TGTGCCAGCATCGAACAGGGAGGGAAAGCTTTCTTT. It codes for CASIEQGGKAFF.